This note documents a single T cell receptor (beta chain) sequence. The data originate from a study of blood T cell repertoires in COVID-19. TCRdb's table, derived via immunoSEQ multiplex PCR, lists solely in-frame clones and lacks some. The sample carries more than 100,000 clones, approximately 80% recorded once. V lost 7 bases to trimming and J lost 3 bases; unmatched junction nucleotides: 8. Germline V gene sequence: CDR1 LNHDA, CDR2 SQIVND (reference sequence). This CDR3 contains 14 residues. This TCR was recovered from a woman in her sixties with active or convalescent COVID-19. The chain combines TRBV19 with TRBJ1-2, with 7 bases fitting TRBD1. The sequenced sample consisted of peripheral blood. This CDR3 reads CASTPGGGDYGYTF. CDR3 nucleotides: TGTGCCAGTACCCCTGGAGGGGGCGACTATGGCTACACCTTC. Combining the CDR3 with reference TRBV19 and TRBJ1-2 gives the whole variable domain DGGITQSPKYLFRKEGQNVTLSCEQNLNHDAMYWYRQDPGQGLRLIYYSQIVNDFQKGDIAEGYSVSREKKESFPLTVTSAQKNPTAFYLCASTPGGGDYGYTFGSGTRLTVV.